This T cell receptor (beta chain) was sequenced during a study of T-cell reconstitution after alpha-beta-depleted transplantation in children. Unique molecular identifiers were built into the TCRbeta library. TCRdb re-derived calls from the PCR reads in MiXCR, one entry per CDR3 protein. The sample holds around 380,000 distinct CDR3 sequences, roughly 10% seen once. Germline V gene sequence: CDR1 DFQATT, CDR2 SNEGSKA (reference sequence). V lost 2 bases to trimming and J lost 0 bases, with 11 bases between them. The CDR3 has 14 residues. The TCR originated in a human donor who donated a stem cell graft to a child with acute myeloid leukemia. This rearrangement joins TRBV20-1 to TRBJ2-7; D perhaps matches TRBD2 (5 bases). The source material was PBMCs from the stem cell graft donor, sampled from the stem cell graft. The CDR3, as DNA: TGCAGTGCTAGACCTAGCAGAAGCTCCTACGAGCAGTACTTC. It translates to CSARPSRSSYEQYF.